This TCR beta chain is drawn from a study of T-cell reconstitution after alpha-beta-depleted transplantation in children. Study conclusions and caveats: Counts and diversity of T cells one year after transplant came mostly from newly produced T cells. The study reportedly traced alpha-beta T cells about two months after transplant to several hundred expanded graft clones. The high TCRbeta diversity at day 60 in some patients came from surviving recipient T cells and thymic progenitors.

A library of TCRbeta sequences, prepared with unique molecular identifiers, was generated. Via MiXCR, TCRdb re-called the PCR reads, giving one row per CDR3 protein. The table lists almost 600,000 distinct CDR3 sequences, 27% of them singletons, with approximately 39% in the top ten. A note on this clonotype: Its antigen is not known.

CDR1 SGDLS and CDR2 YYNGEE come from the germline V gene. V lost 4 bases and J 1 base, leaving 12 bases between the germline ends. The CDR3 is 15 residues long. This sequence originates from a boy less than two years old with Wiskott-Aldrich syndrome, due to receive a stem cell transplant. V usage is TRBV9 and J usage is TRBJ2-1; tentatively, D is TRBD1 or TRBD2 (5 bases each). The sequencing used PBMCs, collected before TCRalphabeta/CD19-depleted stem cell transplant. CDR3 in DNA: TGTGCCAGCAGCCCCGGGGACCCTTCCTACAATGAGCAGTTCTTC. It is translated as CASSPGDPSYNEQFF.